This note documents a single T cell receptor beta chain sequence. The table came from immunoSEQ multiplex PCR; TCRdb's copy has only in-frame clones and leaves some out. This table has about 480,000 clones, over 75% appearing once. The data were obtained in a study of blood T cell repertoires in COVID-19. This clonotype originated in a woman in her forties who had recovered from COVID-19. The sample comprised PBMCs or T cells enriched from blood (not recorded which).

CDR3 amino acids: CASSHYTTGNYGYTF. As DNA, the CDR3 is TGTGCCAGCAGTCACTATACCACAGGGAACTATGGCTACACCTTC. The chain carries TRBV6-5 and TRBJ1-2; tentatively, D is TRBD1 (6 bases). V gave up 5 bases and J gave up 2 bases, with 15 bases separating them. CDR1 MNHEY and CDR2 SVGAGI come from the germline V gene. The CDR3 is 15 amino acids.